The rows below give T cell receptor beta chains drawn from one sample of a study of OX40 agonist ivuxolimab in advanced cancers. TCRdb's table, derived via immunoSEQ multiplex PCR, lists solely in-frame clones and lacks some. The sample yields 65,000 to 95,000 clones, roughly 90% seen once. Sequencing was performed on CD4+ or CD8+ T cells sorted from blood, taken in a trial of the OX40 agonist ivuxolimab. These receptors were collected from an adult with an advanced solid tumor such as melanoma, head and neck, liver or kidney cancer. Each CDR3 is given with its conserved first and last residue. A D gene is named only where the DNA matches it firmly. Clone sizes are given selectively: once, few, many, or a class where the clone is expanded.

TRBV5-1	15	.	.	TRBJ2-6	TGCGCCAGCAGCTTGGAGGTTTCTGGGGCCAACGTCCTGACTTTC	CASSLEVSGANVLTF
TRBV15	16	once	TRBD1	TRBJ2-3	TGTGCCACCAGCAGAGGTGGCAGGGGGATGGCAGATACGCAGTATTTT	CATSRGGRGMADTQYF
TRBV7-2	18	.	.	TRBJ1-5	TGTGCCAGCAACCCAATCATCCGGACAGAGTATAGCAATCAGCCCCAGCATTTT	CASNPIIRTEYSNQPQHF
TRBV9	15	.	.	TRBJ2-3	TGTGCCAGCAGCGTAGGGCCGTCGGGCACAGATACGCAGTATTTT	CASSVGPSGTDTQYF
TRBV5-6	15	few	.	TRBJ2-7	TGTGCCAGCAGCTTGGAACGGCGCATCTCCTACGAGCAGTACTTC	CASSLERRISYEQYF
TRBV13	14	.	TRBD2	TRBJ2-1	TGTGCCAGCAGCTTCCTAGCGGGAGATTTTGAGCAGTTCTTC	CASSFLAGDFEQFF
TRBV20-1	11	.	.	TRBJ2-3	TGCAGTGCTCCAACCACAGATACGCAGTATTTT	CSAPTTDTQYF
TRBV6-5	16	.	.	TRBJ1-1	TGTGCCAGCAGTTACTCCCGGGGACTCTCTTTGACTGAAGCTTTCTTT	CASSYSRGLSLTEAFF
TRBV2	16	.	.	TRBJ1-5	TGTGCCAGCAGTGAGTCCTCCCCCCCCTACAATCAGCCCCAGCATTTT	CASSESSPPYNQPQHF
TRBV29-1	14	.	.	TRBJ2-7	TGCAGCGTTGCCCAAGGGGGAGGTTTTTACGAGCAGTACTTC	CSVAQGGGFYEQYF
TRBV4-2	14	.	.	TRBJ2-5	TGTGCCAGCAGCCCCCCCGGGCTAGAGTGGACCCAGTACTTC	CASSPPGLEWTQYF
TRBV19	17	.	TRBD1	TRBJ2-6	TGTGCCAGTAGTTCACGACAGGGGGGATCTGGGGCCAACGTCCTGACTTTC	CASSSRQGGSGANVLTF
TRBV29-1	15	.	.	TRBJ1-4	TGCAGCGTTGCTCCCAGGGGTTTTACTAATGAAAAACTGTTTTTT	CSVAPRGFTNEKLFF
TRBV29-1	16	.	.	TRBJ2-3	TGCAGCGTTGAAGATCGAGTGGGGCGGGGTACAGATACGCAGTATTTT	CSVEDRVGRGTDTQYF
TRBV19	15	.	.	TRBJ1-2	TGTGCCAGTAGTGAGCCCAAGGGGTCCAACTATGGCTACACCTTC	CASSEPKGSNYGYTF
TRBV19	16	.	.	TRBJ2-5	TGTGCCAGTAGTGGAAACAGGGCGACCCCCCAAGAGACCCAGTACTTC	CASSGNRATPQETQYF
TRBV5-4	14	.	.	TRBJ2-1	TGTGCCAGCAGCTTGGTAGGGGTTAACAATGAGCAGTTCTTC	CASSLVGVNNEQFF
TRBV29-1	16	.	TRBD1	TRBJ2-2	TGCAGCGTTGCACGGACAGGGGACGTAAACACCGGGGAGCTGTTTTTT	CSVARTGDVNTGELFF
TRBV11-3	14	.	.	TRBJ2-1	TGTGCCAGCAGCTTCAGGGGCGGGAGCAATGAGCAGTTCTTC	CASSFRGGSNEQFF
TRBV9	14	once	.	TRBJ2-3	TGTGCCAGCAGCGTAGTGGATAGCACAGATACGCAGTATTTT	CASSVVDSTDTQYF
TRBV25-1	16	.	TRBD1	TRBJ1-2	TGTGCCAGCAGTCACCAGGACAGGGGTCGCCTCGGTGGCTACACCTTC	CASSHQDRGRLGGYTF
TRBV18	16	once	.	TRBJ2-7	TGTGCCAGCTCGGCCATTCGGGGTGGTAGAGCCTCCGAGCAGTACTTC	CASSAIRGGRASEQYF
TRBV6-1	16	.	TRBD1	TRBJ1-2	TGTGCCAGCAGTGAATTCGGTCTCGACAGGGGGTATGGCTACACCTTC	CASSEFGLDRGYGYTF
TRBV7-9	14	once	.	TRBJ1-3	TGTGCCAGCAGCCAGATCCAGGGTGGAAACACCATATATTTT	CASSQIQGGNTIYF
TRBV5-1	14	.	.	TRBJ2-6	TGCGCCAGCAGCTTCATGCGGGGGGCCAACGTCCTGACTTTC	CASSFMRGANVLTF
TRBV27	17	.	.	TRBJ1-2	TGTGCCAGCAGTTTATGGTCCCCACAAAGAGGCCCTTATGGCTACACCTTC	CASSLWSPQRGPYGYTF
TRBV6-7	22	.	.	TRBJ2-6	TGTGCCCGATCTCATCCCGGGACACCAACCCCCTCGTCGAGTTTTGGGGCCAACGTCCTGACTTTC	CARSHPGTPTPSSSFGANVLTF
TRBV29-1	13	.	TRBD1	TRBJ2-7	TGCAGCGTTGGGGGACAGGGGCTTTACGAGCAGTACTTC	CSVGGQGLYEQYF
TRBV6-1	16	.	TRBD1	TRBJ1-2	TGTGCCAGCAGTGAAGCGCTCGGACAGGCCAGCTATGGCTACACCTTC	CASSEALGQASYGYTF
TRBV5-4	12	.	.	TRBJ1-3	TGTGCCAGCAGCCAACTAGGGAACACCATATATTTT	CASSQLGNTIYF
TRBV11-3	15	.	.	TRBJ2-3	TGTGCCAGCAGCTTAAACCGTGGGCCCACAGATACGCAGTATTTT	CASSLNRGPTDTQYF
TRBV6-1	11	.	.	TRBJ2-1	TGTGCCAGCAGTGAAGGGGGGGACACGCTCTTC	CASSEGGDTLF
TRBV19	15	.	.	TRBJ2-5	TGTGCCAGTTCTCCGGGACGAAGAGGCCAAGAGACCCAGTACTTC	CASSPGRRGQETQYF
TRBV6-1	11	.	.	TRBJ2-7	TGTGCCAGCAGTGAGGCTTACGAGCAGTACTTC	CASSEAYEQYF
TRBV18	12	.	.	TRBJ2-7	TGTGCCAGCTCCACGGAAACAGGGAGGCAGTACTTC	CASSTETGRQYF
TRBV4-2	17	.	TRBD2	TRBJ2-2	TGTGCCAGCAGCCAAGGATTAGCGGGGGCGAACACCGGGGAGCTGTTTTTT	CASSQGLAGANTGELFF
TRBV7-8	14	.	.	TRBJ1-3	TGTGCCAGCAGCTTAGTTGGGGGAGGGAACACCATATATTTT	CASSLVGGGNTIYF
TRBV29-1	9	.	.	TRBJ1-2	TGCAGCGTCTTCTATGGCTACACCTTC	CSVFYGYTF
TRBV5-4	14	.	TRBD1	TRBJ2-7	TGTGCCAGCAGCCGGACAGGGGGCGCCTACGAGCAGTACTTC	CASSRTGGAYEQYF
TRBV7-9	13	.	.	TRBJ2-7	TGTGCCAGCAGCTTAGGGGGATCCCTCGAGCAGTACTTC	CASSLGGSLEQYF
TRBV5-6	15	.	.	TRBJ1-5	TGTGCCAGCAGCGGGGGAGGGTGGAGCAATCAGCCCCAGCATTTT	CASSGGGWSNQPQHF